The 14 T cell receptor beta chains below all came from one sample that was sequenced in a study of vaccination and CD4 T cells after COVID-19. Treatment defined: approximately 9-day PBMC culture with coronavirus spike peptide pools or control peptides (ViraFEST assay). Their antigen targets remain unknown. The Oncomine TCR Beta short-read assay sequenced DNA from cultured CD4+ T cells. TCRdb itself ran the PCR reads through MiXCR, one entry per CDR3 protein. This sample carries about 10,000 distinct CDR3 sequences, 26% of them seen once, and the ten largest clones take 35% to 55%. The material sequenced was CD4+ T cells from blood, cultured in vitro, taken before SARS-CoV-2 vaccination. The origin of the receptors is a human donor who received a COVID-19 vaccine.

This clonotype occurred a few times. The chain employs TRBV20-1 and TRBJ2-2; D is uncertain. This CDR3 is built from 12 residues. Trimming cost V 0 bases and J 4 bases, with 3 bases left between them. The germline gives CDR1 DFQATT, CDR2 SNEGSKA (reference sequence). The CDR3 protein is CSARDSTGELFF. CDR3 nucleotide sequence: TGCAGTGCTAGAGATAGCACCGGGGAGCTGTTTTTT.

The chain uses TRBV5-1 and TRBJ2-5; 9 positions match TRBD1. The V and J ends lost 4 bases and 2 bases, in that order; junction bases with no gene match: 9. Per germline, CDR1 SGHRS and CDR2 YFSETQ. This CDR3 contains 16 residues. The CDR3 region is CASSLQGQGRQETQYF. Written as DNA, the CDR3 is TGCGCCAGCAGCCTTCAGGGACAGGGTAGACAAGAGACCCAGTACTTC.

The V gene is TRBV27, the J gene TRBJ1-6, with 12 nucleotides matching TRBD1. CDR3 length equals 21 residues. After removal of 5 bases from V and 10 bases from J, the junction contained 24 bases not matched to a gene. CDR1 is MNHEY, CDR2 SMNVEV, per germline (reference sequence). The CDR3 reads CASSLFPPGQGARSLDSPLHF. Written as DNA, the CDR3 is TGTGCCAGCAGTCTCTTCCCCCCGGGACAGGGGGCCAGGTCCTTAGACTCACCCCTCCACTTT.

The V call is TRBV19, the J call TRBJ1-3, with D possibly being TRBD1 (5 bases). The CDR3 is 15 amino acids. Germline CDR1 LNHDA, CDR2 SQIVND (reference sequence). V was cut by 4 bases and J by 2 bases, with 12 bases left in between. The CDR3 here is CASSTSRVTGNTIYF. In DNA, the CDR3 is TGTGCCAGTAGTACTAGCAGGGTGACTGGAAACACCATATATTTT.

This clonotype appeared a single time. The chain uses TRBV10-2 and TRBJ2-2, with D possibly matching TRBD2 (6 bases). CDR1 is WSHSY, CDR2 SAAADI, per germline. The CDR3 is made up of 15 amino acids. Between the trimmed V and J ends, which lost 6 bases and 0 bases, there was a span of 11 bases. This CDR3 is CASRGTSANTGELFF. CDR3 in DNA: TGCGCCAGCAGAGGGACTTCCGCGAACACCGGGGAGCTGTTTTTT.

This clonotype was observed a few times. The chain recombines TRBV5-1 with TRBJ2-7; TRBD1 matches at 8 bases. Germline CDR1 is SGHRS and CDR2 is YFSETQ. V lost 4 bases and J lost 3; bases outside the gene matches: 12. This CDR3 is 16 amino acids long. The CDR3 bases are TGCGCCAGCAGCGCAAGTGACAGGGGTTTGGACTACGAGCAGTACTTC. Translation: CASSASDRGLDYEQYF.

This clonotype is medium-sized (0.01 to 0.1%). This chain connects TRBV6-2 or TRBV6-3 to TRBJ1-5; tentatively, D is TRBD1 (6 bases). Germline CDR1 MNHEY, CDR2 SVGEGT. This CDR3 comprises 15 residues. V was cut by 5 bases and J by 0 bases, with 11 bases left in between. The CDR3 region has the DNA TGTGCCAGCAGTCCTGGACAGTTTAGCAATCAGCCCCAGCATTTT. The encoded protein is CASSPGQFSNQPQHF.

J is TRBJ2-1 and V is TRBV11-3; 11 bases align to TRBD2. The germline gives CDR1 SGHNT, CDR2 YENEEA. The V and J ends lost 1 base and 7 bases, in that order; junction bases with no gene match: 12. This CDR3 region has 18 residues. The CDR3 protein is CASSLVASSGGLLNEQFF. The CDR3 DNA follows: TGTGCCAGCAGCTTAGTTGCGTCTAGCGGGGGGTTGTTAAATGAGCAGTTCTTC.

The chain combines TRBV7-8 with TRBJ2-3; D not certain. CDR1 and CDR2 (germline): SGHVS, FQNEAQ. This CDR3 contains 14 residues. V was trimmed by 2 bases and J by 0 bases, leaving 6 bases between them. CDR3 sequence: CASSLYPSTDTQYF. The CDR3 DNA sequence: TGTGCCAGCAGCTTATACCCTAGCACAGATACGCAGTATTTT. The full variable domain, completed using reference TRBV7-8 and TRBJ2-3, is GAGVSQSPRYKVAKRGQDVALRCDPISGHVSLFWYQQALGQGPEFLTYFQNEAQLDKSGLPSDRFFAERPEGSVSTLKIQRTQQEDSAVYLCASSLYPSTDTQYFGPGTRLTVL.

The chain recombines TRBV5-6 with TRBJ2-1, with D unresolved. Germline V CDR1 and CDR2: SGHDT, YYEEEE. The CDR3 is 14 amino acids. The germline V and J ends were trimmed by 1 base and 5 bases, with 10 bases remaining between them. CDR3 in amino acids: CASSLRDTDNEQFF. In DNA, the CDR3 is TGTGCCAGCAGCTTGCGAGACACCGACAATGAGCAGTTCTTC.

The V call is TRBV19, the J call TRBJ1-1; 9 bases map to TRBD1. The trim removed 7 bases at V and 1 base at J, leaving 7 bases unmatched. The CDR3 has 15 amino acids. CDR1 is LNHDA and CDR2 is SQIVND in the germline V gene (reference sequence). The CDR3 DNA reads as TGTGCCAGTACCAGCCACAGGGGGCAGAACACTGAAGCTTTCTTT. Protein product: CASTSHRGQNTEAFF.

This clonotype was seen a handful of times. The V and J genes are TRBV15 and TRBJ1-5, with D perhaps TRBD1 (6 bases). The germline gives CDR1 LNHNV, CDR2 YYDKDF (reference sequence). The CDR3 is 14 residues long. V was pared by 2 bases and J by 3 bases, with 8 bases between. CDR3 sequence: CATSRQGYNQPQHF. The CDR3 nucleotides read TGTGCCACCAGCAGACAGGGGTACAATCAGCCCCAGCATTTT.

In this sample, this clonotype turned up a few times. The rearrangement uses TRBV24-1 and TRBJ2-4; D possibly corresponds to TRBD2 (6 bases). The CDR3 consists of 14 residues. V was clipped by 5 bases and J by 3 bases, with 10 bases between them. The germline CDR1 and CDR2 sequences are KGHDR and SFDVKD. This CDR3 reads CATSAGDGKNIQYF. DNA for the CDR3: TGTGCCACCAGTGCGGGGGACGGCAAAAACATTCAGTACTTC.

The V and J genes are TRBV12-5 and TRBJ1-1; the D gene is possibly TRBD1 (5 bases). V was shortened by 0 bases and J by 4 bases, with 15 bases between the two germline ends. CDR3 length: 16 amino acids. CDR1 LGHNT and CDR2 FRNRAP come from the germline V gene. The chain's CDR3 is CASGLVLAREATEAFF. The CDR3 DNA reads as TGTGCTAGTGGTTTGGTACTGGCCAGGGAGGCCACTGAAGCTTTCTTT.